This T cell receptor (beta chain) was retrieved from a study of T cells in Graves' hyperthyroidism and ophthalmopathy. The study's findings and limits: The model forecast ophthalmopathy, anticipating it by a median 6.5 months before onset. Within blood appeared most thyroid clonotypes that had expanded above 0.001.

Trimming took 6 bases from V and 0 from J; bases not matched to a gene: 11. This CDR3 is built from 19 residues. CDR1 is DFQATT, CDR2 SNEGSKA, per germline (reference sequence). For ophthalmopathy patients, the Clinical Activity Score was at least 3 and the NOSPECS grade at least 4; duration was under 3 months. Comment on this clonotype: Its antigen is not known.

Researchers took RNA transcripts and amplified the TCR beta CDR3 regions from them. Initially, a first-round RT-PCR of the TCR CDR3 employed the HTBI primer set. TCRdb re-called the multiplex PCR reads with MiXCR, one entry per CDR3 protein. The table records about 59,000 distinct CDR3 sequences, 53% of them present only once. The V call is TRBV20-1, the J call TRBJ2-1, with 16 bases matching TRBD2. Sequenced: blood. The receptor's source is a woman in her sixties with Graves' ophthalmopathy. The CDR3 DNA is TGCAGTGCCAGGAGACCGGGACTAGCGGGAGGGAGCTCCTACAATGAGCAGTTCTTC. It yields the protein CSARRPGLAGGSSYNEQFF.